The 26 T cell receptor beta chains below all came from one sample that was sequenced in a study of OX40 agonist ivuxolimab in advanced cancers. TCRdb keeps only in-frame clones here, not all; method: immunoSEQ multiplex PCR. The table records some 74,000 clones, 85% of them present only once. Material: CD4+ or CD8+ T cells sorted from blood, obtained in a trial of the OX40 agonist ivuxolimab. These receptors all stem from an adult with an advanced solid tumor such as melanoma, head and neck, liver or kidney cancer.

This chain links TRBV11-2 with TRBJ2-7; the D gene is possibly TRBD2 (7 bases). CDR1 is SGHAT and CDR2 is FQNNGV in the germline V gene. This CDR3 has 14 amino acids. V lost 7 bases and J 2 bases, leaving 15 bases between the germline ends. Here the CDR3 reads CASTRGAPTYEQYF. DNA for the CDR3: TGTGCCAGCACTCGGGGGGCCCCTACCTACGAGCAGTACTTC.

This chain joins TRBV7-2 and TRBJ2-3; maybe TRBD2 (6 bases). The CDR3 loop spans 13 amino acids. The germline V gene encodes CDR1 SGHTA and CDR2 FQGNSA. Trimming left V 3 bases short and J 4 bases short, with 8 bases between. The CDR3 loop reads CASSLGGADTQYF. The CDR3 region has the DNA TGTGCCAGCAGCTTGGGGGGTGCAGATACGCAGTATTTT.

This clone showed up just once. V and J are TRBV7-3 and TRBJ2-1, with TRBD2 matching 12 bases. The germline V gene has CDR1 SGHTA and CDR2 FQGTGA. V lost 4 bases and J lost 7; bases outside the gene matches: 5. CDR3 length equals 15 residues. In nucleotides, the CDR3 is TGTGCCAGCAGCTCAGGACTAGCGGGACATAATGAGCAGTTCTTC. Amino acid sequence: CASSSGLAGHNEQFF.

This chain joins TRBV28 and TRBJ1-1; D uncertain. CDR1 and CDR2 (germline): MDHEN, SYDVKM. The CDR3 extends over 13 amino acids. Trimming shortened V by 5 bases and J by 6 bases, and 13 bases separated the two germline ends. The CDR3 loop is CASSPTSISEAFF. The CDR3 DNA is TGTGCCAGCAGTCCTACCTCGATATCTGAAGCTTTCTTT. The whole variable domain, remainder taken from reference TRBV28 and TRBJ1-1, is DVKVTQSSRYLVKRTGEKVFLECVQDMDHENMFWYRQDPGLGLRLIYFSYDVKMKEKGDIPEGYSVSREKKERFSLILESASTNQTSMYLCASSPTSISEAFFGQGTRLTVV.

This chain uses TRBV5-1 with TRBJ1-6; D is unclear. This CDR3 comprises 12 residues. V was pared by 2 bases and J by 6 bases, with 3 bases between. CDR1 and CDR2 from the germline V gene are SGHRS and YFSETQ. CDR3: CASSFPNSPLHF. DNA of the CDR3: TGCGCCAGCAGCTTCCCTAATTCACCCCTCCACTTT.

The J gene is TRBJ2-7, the V gene TRBV7-9; 7 bases match TRBD1. Germline trimming cut 0 bases from V and 7 bases from J; bases unmatched to any gene: 9. CDR3 length equals 15 residues. Germline V CDR1 and CDR2: SEHNR, FQNEAQ (reference sequence). The CDR3 protein is CASSLAQGGGGEQYF. In DNA form, the CDR3 reads TGTGCCAGCAGCTTAGCGCAAGGGGGCGGAGGTGAGCAGTACTTC.

The chain joins TRBV11-3 to TRBJ2-1; D is ambiguous. The ends were cut back, 3 bases at V and 2 bases at J, with 5 bases in the middle. CDR1 is SGHNT and CDR2 is YENEEA in the germline V gene. The CDR3 consists of 13 residues. The DNA for the CDR3 is TGTGCCAGCAGCTTTAGGGCCTACAATGAGCAGTTCTTC. It specifies CASSFRAYNEQFF. Combining the CDR3 with reference TRBV11-3 and TRBJ2-1 gives the whole variable domain EAGVVQSPRYKIIEKKQPVAFWCNPISGHNTLYWYLQNLGQGPELLIRYENEEAVDDSQLPKDRFSAERLKGVDSTLKIQPAELGDSAVYLCASSFRAYNEQFFGPGTRLTVL.

This CDR3 reads CAISGRTGGNTEAFF. CDR3 coding DNA: TGTGCCATCAGTGGGAGGACAGGCGGGAACACTGAAGCTTTCTTT. The chain is built from TRBV10-3 and TRBJ1-1, with 7 bases that match TRBD1. This CDR3 is built from 15 residues. Germline CDR1 is ENHRY and CDR2 is SYGVKD. Germline trimming cut 4 bases from V and 1 base from J; bases unmatched to any gene: 6.

The gene calls are TRBV11-1 and TRBJ1-1, with unresolved D. Germline lookup yields CDR1 SGHAT and CDR2 FQDESV (reference sequence). CDR3 length equals 16 residues. V was trimmed by 1 base and J by 0 bases, leaving 12 bases between them. The CDR3 DNA reads as TGTGCCAGCAGCTTAGAGGGCAGAAACATGAACACTGAAGCTTTCTTT. Its translation: CASSLEGRNMNTEAFF.

In its sample, this clone was seen once. The chain combines TRBV5-4 with TRBJ2-3; no clear D gene. Germline CDR1 is SGHNT and CDR2 is YYREEE (reference sequence). The CDR3 runs to 14 residues. Trimming removed 4 bases at V and 2 bases at J, with 11 bases between. The CDR3 region has the DNA TGTGCCAGCAGCCCAACTGGCCTCACAGATACGCAGTATTTT. Its protein is CASSPTGLTDTQYF.

The V gene is TRBV11-3, the J gene TRBJ2-7; 9 bases are shared with TRBD1. CDR1 is SGHNT, CDR2 YENEEA, per germline. Trimming cost V 0 bases and J 0 bases; bases outside gene matches: 3. CDR3 size: 16 residues. CDR3 coding DNA: TGTGCCAGCAGCTTAGAGCGGGGACAGGGCTCCTACGAGCAGTACTTC. It is translated as CASSLERGQGSYEQYF.

This chain links TRBV18 with TRBJ2-6; 8 positions match TRBD2. This CDR3 spans 16 amino acids. With V trimmed by 6 bases and J by 1 base, 5 bases remained unmatched. Germline assignment: CDR1 KGHSH and CDR2 LQKENI. The CDR3 loop is CASSPGTRSGANVLTF. CDR3 nucleotide sequence: TGTGCCAGCTCGCCCGGGACTAGGTCTGGGGCCAACGTCCTGACTTTC.

This rearrangement joins TRBV7-9 to TRBJ2-1, with D possibly matching TRBD2 (5 bases). V shed 0 bases and J shed 8 bases, with 5 bases lying between them. The CDR3 runs to 12 residues. Germline V gives CDR1 SEHNR, CDR2 FQNEAQ (reference sequence). The CDR3, as DNA: TGTGCCAGCAGCTTAGCGCGGGATGAGCAGTTCTTC. Protein: CASSLARDEQFF. The variable domain in full, completed from reference TRBV7-9 and TRBJ2-1, reads DTGVSQNPRHKITKRGQNVTFRCDPISEHNRLYWYRQTLGQGPEFLTYFQNEAQLEKSRLLSDRFSAERPKGSFSTLEIQRTEQGDSAMYLCASSLARDEQFFGPGTRLTVL.

In regard to this clone: A junction boundary mismatches the germline segment, possibly from a read error. This chain connects TRBV5-1 to TRBJ1-1, with a weak D call TRBD1 (6 bases). The CDR3 has 14 residues. CDR1 and CDR2 (germline): SGHRS, YFSETQ. The CDR3 DNA is TGCGCCAGCAGCTCGGCCACAGGTCATCTGGGGGCCCGTTTT. Translation: CASSSATGHLGARF.

This clone came up once. CDR3 region: CASSMGGRSGNTIYF. CDR3 nucleotide sequence: TGTGCCAGTAGTATGGGGGGGCGCTCTGGAAACACCATATATTTT. This chain connects TRBV19 to TRBJ1-3; tentatively, D is TRBD1 (6 bases). V shed 3 bases and J shed 0 bases, with 9 bases lying between them. Germline-derived CDR1 and CDR2 are LNHDA and SQIVND (reference sequence). The CDR3 loop spans 15 amino acids.

V usage is TRBV6-6 and J usage is TRBJ1-2, with 7 positions matching TRBD1. Trimming cost V 2 bases and J 8 bases; bases outside gene matches: 5. Germline CDR1 reads MNHNY; CDR2 reads SVGAGI (reference sequence). The CDR3 covers 13 residues. CDR3 protein: CASSYEGALGYTF. The CDR3 DNA sequence: TGTGCCAGCAGTTACGAGGGGGCGTTGGGCTACACCTTC.

V usage is TRBV4-2 and J usage is TRBJ1-1; no clear D gene. Germline V gives CDR1 LGHNA, CDR2 YNFKEQ. The germline V and J ends were trimmed by 0 bases and 0 bases, with 5 bases remaining between them. CDR3 size: 14 residues. CDR3 protein: CASSQDSLNTEAFF. The CDR3 DNA is TGTGCCAGCAGCCAAGACAGTTTGAACACTGAAGCTTTCTTT.

The gene calls are TRBV29-1 and TRBJ2-1, with 9 positions matching TRBD1. The germline CDR1 and CDR2 sequences are SQVTM and ANQGSEA. V trimming: 5 bases; J trimming: 9 bases; junction bases outside the gene matches: 8. The CDR3 spans 13 residues. The CDR3 DNA reads as TGCAGCGTTCAGGAACAGGGGGCGGGTGAGCAGTTCTTC. Translation: CSVQEQGAGEQFF.

The chain carries TRBV7-6 and TRBJ1-2, with D perhaps TRBD1 (6 bases). This CDR3 contains 14 residues. V lost 4 bases, J lost 7 bases, and 16 bases lay in between. Germline values: CDR1 SGHVS, CDR2 FNYEAQ. The CDR3 DNA sequence: TGTGCCAGCAGCTCCGGTGTGGGGGGCGGTGGCTACACCTTC. Its protein product is CASSSGVGGGGYTF.

The chain employs TRBV6-5 and TRBJ2-5; TRBD1 matches at 9 bases. Germline CDR1 and CDR2: MNHEY and SVGAGI. The junction had 8 bases not matched to a gene; V was cut back by 5 bases and J by 4 bases. There are 15 residues in the CDR3. The CDR3: CASSIQGALPETQYF. The DNA of the CDR3 is TGTGCCAGCAGTATACAGGGGGCGCTCCCAGAGACCCAGTACTTC.

CDR3 sequence: CASSPDRDYGYTF. CDR3 DNA sequence: TGTGCCAGCAGCCCGGACAGAGACTATGGCTACACCTTC. The rearrangement uses TRBV5-4 and TRBJ1-2; D perhaps matches TRBD1 (6 bases). Trimming removed 4 bases at V and 3 bases at J, with 10 bases between. Germline V gene data show CDR1 as SGHNT and CDR2 as YYREEE (reference sequence). The CDR3 is made up of 13 amino acids.

The genes are TRBV5-4 and TRBJ2-7; 7 bases are shared with TRBD1. Per the germline V gene, CDR1 is SGHNT and CDR2 is YYREEE (reference sequence). With 3 bases clipped from V and 6 bases from J, the junction kept 3 bases outside the gene matches. This CDR3 is 12 amino acids long. The CDR3 DNA reads TGTGCCAGCAGCTCGGGACAGTTCGAGCAGTACTTC. Its protein product is CASSSGQFEQYF. The complete variable domain, with remaining parts taken from reference TRBV5-4 and TRBJ2-7, reads ETGVTQSPTHLIKTRGQQVTLRCSSQSGHNTVSWYQQALGQGPQFIFQYYREEENGRGNFPPRFSGLQFPNYSSELNVNALELDDSALYLCASSSGQFEQYFGPGTRLTVT.

This sequence joins TRBV30 and TRBJ1-3; TRBD1 is a possible D gene (6 bases). Germline V lookup: CDR1 GTSNPN, CDR2 SVGIG (reference sequence). This CDR3 spans 15 amino acids. V was shortened by 3 bases and J by 0 bases, with 12 bases between the two germline ends. Here the CDR3 DNA reads TGTGCCTGGAGCGAGGGGGTATACTCTGGAAACACCATATATTTT. It translates to CAWSEGVYSGNTIYF.

The rearrangement links TRBV7-9 to TRBJ2-3; D call uncertain. Trimming pared 0 bases from V and 0 bases from J, leaving 7 bases between. The CDR3 runs 15 residues. Germline loops: CDR1 SEHNR, CDR2 FQNEAQ (reference sequence). CDR3 sequence (DNA): TGTGCCAGCAGCTTAGCGGGGTCAAGCACAGATACGCAGTATTTT. It encodes CASSLAGSSTDTQYF.

Only one count was recorded for this clone. This chain connects TRBV30 to TRBJ2-7; TRBD1 aligns across 9 bases. The J segment lost 3 bases and the V segment lost 5 bases, leaving 5 bases of the junction unmatched. This CDR3 has 13 residues. The germline gives CDR1 GTSNPN, CDR2 SVGIG (reference sequence). The CDR3 DNA sequence: TGTGCCTGGGGGGACAGGGTGCGCTACGAGCAGTACTTC. Translation gives CAWGDRVRYEQYF.

This clone was observed once. This chain connects TRBV6-5 to TRBJ2-7; D call uncertain. The CDR3 contains 13 residues. V lost 8 bases and J 6 bases, leaving 17 bases between the germline ends. The V gene's germline CDR1 is MNHEY and CDR2 SVGAGI. CDR3 region: CASATRVSSEQYF. The CDR3, as DNA: TGTGCCAGCGCGACGCGAGTGTCTAGCGAGCAGTACTTC.